Here is one TCR beta chain with its context. What it recognizes is unknown. This sample was included in a study of Ad26.COV2.S vaccination and SARS-CoV-2 variants. Overall study: Ad26.COV2.S was injected intramuscularly once or twice, 56 days apart.

The treatment was: roughly 19 received Ad26.COV2.S at low or high dose, single or two shots; about 5 received placebo; per-sample allocation not given. Samples came from day 63 after the first vaccine or placebo injection. Boston hosted the donor, who was an adult aged 18-55 years. Data came from immunoSEQ multiplex PCR; TCRdb stores just in-frame clones and leaves some out. Of fewer than 400,000 clones in the sample, 70% to 90% are singletons; the top ten hold about 2%. Study results and caveats: Possibly, TCR breadth and depth analyses underestimated total T cell responses.

The CDR3 extends over 15 amino acids. In germline, CDR1 is LGHDT, CDR2 YNNKEL (reference sequence). V was clipped by 5 bases and J by 5 bases; unmatched bases: 8. Sequenced material: peripheral blood, taken in a trial of Ad26.COV2.S vaccine versus placebo. The sequence came from a person between 18 and 65 years old who received the Ad26.COV2.S COVID-19 vaccine or a placebo. The V call is TRBV3-1 (or the pseudogene TRBV3-2), the J call TRBJ2-5, with TRBD2 matching 10 bases. The CDR3 DNA reads TGTGCCAGCAGCTCGCCTAGCGGGAGTGCGGAGACCCAGTACTTC. Amino acids: CASSSPSGSAETQYF.